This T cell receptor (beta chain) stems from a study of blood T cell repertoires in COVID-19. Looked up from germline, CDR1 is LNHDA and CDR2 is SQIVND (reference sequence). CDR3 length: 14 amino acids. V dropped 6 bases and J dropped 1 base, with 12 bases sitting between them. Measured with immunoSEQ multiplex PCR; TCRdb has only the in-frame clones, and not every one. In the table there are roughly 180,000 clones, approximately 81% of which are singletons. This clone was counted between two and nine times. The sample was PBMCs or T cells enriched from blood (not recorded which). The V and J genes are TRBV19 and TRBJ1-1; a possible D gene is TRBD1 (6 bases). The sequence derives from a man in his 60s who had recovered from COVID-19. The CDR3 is CASRLPGANTEAFF. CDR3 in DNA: TGTGCCAGTAGGCTACCAGGGGCGAACACTGAAGCTTTCTTT.